The 19 T cell receptor beta chains presented below share a single source sample, sequenced in a study of T cells in Graves' hyperthyroidism and ophthalmopathy (dated by TCRdb to the late 2010s). Library preparation used multiplex PCR. Sequencing took place on an Illumina HiSeq 2000. The TCR beta CDR3 regions were amplified from RNA transcripts. The TCR CDR3 was subjected to a first round of RT-PCR using the HTBI primer set and the Qiagen OneStep RT-PCR kit. Through fastp at Q25 and MiXCR, TCRdb rebuilt clones from the public reads, retaining in-frame beta chains. When rows share a CDR3 protein, they turn into one entry using the most common DNA and genes. In all, the sample holds around 500,000 distinct CDR3 sequences, and about 15% of those were seen once. Roughly 13% of the sample is taken by the ten largest. Source material: blood. These receptors all come from a woman aged 40 to 55 with Graves' hyperthyroidism.

V and J are TRBV19 and TRBJ2-1, with a possible D match to TRBD1 (6 bases). Germline-derived CDR1 and CDR2 are LNHDA and SQIVND (reference sequence). V lost 3 bases, J lost 10 bases, and 13 bases lay in between. This CDR3 is built from 13 residues. In nucleotides, the CDR3 is TGTGCCAGTAGTATTAACAGGGTCGGGGAGCAGTTCTTC. It translates to CASSINRVGEQFF.

This clonotype has more than one count but fewer than ten. V and J are TRBV12-3 or TRBV12-4 and TRBJ1-2; 8 nucleotides line up with TRBD1. J was trimmed by 4 bases and V by 1 base; bases with no gene match: 8. The CDR3 totals 16 residues. Here the CDR3 DNA reads TGTGCCAGCAGTTTAGAAACAGGGGGGTACCCCTATGGCTACACCTTC. Translated, it gives CASSLETGGYPYGYTF.

At least ten counts were recorded for this clonotype. The chain joins TRBV3-1 to TRBJ2-1; TRBD2 aligns across 10 bases. V gave up 4 bases and J gave up 7 bases; unmatched junction bases: 7. The CDR3 runs 15 residues. Germline V lookup: CDR1 LGHDT, CDR2 YNNKEL (reference sequence). CDR3 sequence (DNA): TGTGCCAGCAGCCTCAGCGGGAGGGCCAAAAATGAGCAGTTCTTC. It encodes CASSLSGRAKNEQFF.

This clonotype was seen repeatedly, ten times or more. The chain employs TRBV2 and TRBJ1-2, with no clear D. Germline CDR1 SNHLY, CDR2 FYNNEI. V lost 6 bases, J lost 4 bases, and 18 bases lay in between. The CDR3 is made up of 15 amino acids. The CDR3 DNA is TGTGCCAGCAGCCTGAGTGAGACCTCAGTCTATGGCTACACCTTC. Translated: CASSLSETSVYGYTF.

This clonotype has a handful of counts. The chain couples TRBV3-1 to TRBJ2-4; a weak D match, TRBD1 (5 bases). The V gene's germline CDR1 is LGHDT and CDR2 YNNKEL (reference sequence). The V end was cut by 4 bases, the J end by 2 bases, with 15 bases between. The CDR3 runs to 16 residues. CDR3: CASSPKSGPPKNIQYF. The CDR3 DNA is TGTGCCAGCAGCCCTAAATCAGGGCCTCCCAAAAACATTCAGTACTTC.

This clonotype came up many times. The rearrangement links TRBV12-3 or TRBV12-4 to TRBJ2-2; 8 nucleotides agree with TRBD1. CDR3 length: 14 residues. V was pared by 10 bases and J by 0 bases, with 4 bases of the junction left unmatched. CDR3: CATRQGPNTGELFF. DNA of the CDR3: TGTGCCACAAGACAGGGGCCGAACACCGGGGAGCTGTTTTTT.

Regarding this clonotype: A much larger clonotype is one base distant, so this may be a read error. V gene TRBV5-1 combines with J gene TRBJ1-2, with a possible D match to TRBD1 (6 bases). The CDR3 is 14 residues long. Germline V lookup: CDR1 SGHRS, CDR2 YFSETQ. The CDR3, as DNA: TGCGCCGGCAGCCTAACGGGACCAGGGGATGGCTACACCTTC. Its protein product is CAGSLTGPGDGYTF.

There are a few counts of this clonotype. The chain has TRBV6-1 and TRBJ2-7; TRBD2 might be the D (6 bases). The CDR3 consists of 13 residues. The V and J ends lost 7 bases and 0 bases respectively, with 10 bases between them. Per germline, CDR1 MNHNS and CDR2 SASEGT. CDR3 DNA sequence: TGTGCCAGCACTAGCGCAAGCTCCTACGAGCAGTACTTC. It is translated as CASTSASSYEQYF.

This clonotype was seen a few times. The V call is TRBV5-6, the J call TRBJ2-5; D ambiguous. Looked up from germline, CDR1 is SGHDT and CDR2 is YYEEEE. V was trimmed by 1 base and J by 3 bases, leaving 10 bases between them. The CDR3 is made up of 14 amino acids. CDR3 in amino acids: CASSLRIGKETQYF. The DNA for the CDR3 is TGTGCCAGCAGCTTGAGGATAGGTAAAGAGACCCAGTACTTC.

This clonotype was recorded at least ten times. The chain couples TRBV7-9 to TRBJ2-1, with TRBD1 identical over 9 bases. Germline V lookup: CDR1 SEHNR, CDR2 FQNEAQ (reference sequence). The CDR3 has 14 amino acids. V trimming: 5 bases; J trimming: 7 bases; junction bases outside the gene matches: 6. The CDR3 DNA follows: TGTGCCAGCAGCCGCCGGGACAGGGTAAATGAGCAGTTCTTC. This translates into CASSRRDRVNEQFF. The whole variable domain, filled in from reference TRBV7-9 and TRBJ2-1, reads DTGVSQNPRHKITKRGQNVTFRCDPISEHNRLYWYRQTLGQGPEFLTYFQNEAQLEKSRLLSDRFSAERPKGSFSTLEIQRTEQGDSAMYLCASSRRDRVNEQFFGPGTRLTVL.

The V gene is TRBV9, the J gene TRBJ1-1; possibly TRBD1 for D (6 bases). Per germline, CDR1 SGDLS and CDR2 YYNGEE. Deletions cut 0 bases from V and 0 bases from J, with 12 bases between. This CDR3 is built from 16 residues. CDR3 sequence reads: CASSVGGPGMNTEAFF. The CDR3 DNA follows: TGTGCCAGCAGCGTAGGGGGGCCAGGGATGAACACTGAAGCTTTCTTT.

This clonotype was seen at least ten times. The V gene is TRBV5-1, the J gene TRBJ1-1; D possibly corresponds to TRBD1 (5 bases). Per the germline V gene, CDR1 is SGHRS and CDR2 is YFSETQ. The CDR3 runs to 12 residues. V was shortened by 5 bases and J by 10 bases, with 15 bases between the two germline ends. The CDR3 DNA follows: TGCGCCAGCAGTTACCAGGGCGATGGAGCTTTCTTT. This gives the protein CASSYQGDGAFF. Together with reference TRBV5-1 and TRBJ1-1, the CDR3 gives the full variable domain: KAGVTQTPRYLIKTRGQQVTLSCSPISGHRSVSWYQQTPGQGLQFLFEYFSETQRNKGNFPGRFSGRQFSNSRSEMNVSTLELGDSALYLCASSYQGDGAFFGQGTRLTVV.

This clonotype appeared many times. V gene TRBV12-3 or TRBV12-4 combines with J gene TRBJ2-6, with D hard to call. This CDR3 region has 15 residues. With 3 bases removed from V and 2 bases from J, the gap between germline ends came to 8 bases. The CDR3 DNA sequence: TGTGCCAGCAGTTTTCCTATCGCTGGGGCCAACGTCCTGACTTTC. As protein: CASSFPIAGANVLTF.

This clonotype has ten or more counts. The V and J genes are TRBV15 and TRBJ2-3, with 7 bases fitting TRBD2. Germline loops: CDR1 LNHNV, CDR2 YYDKDF (reference sequence). V lost 6 bases, J lost 6 bases, and 6 bases stayed unmatched. This CDR3 is built from 13 residues. The CDR3 nucleotides read TGTGCCACCAGAGGTAGCGGGCTGGATACGCAGTATTTT. This encodes CATRGSGLDTQYF.

The gene calls are TRBV4-1 and TRBJ2-7; TRBD2 matches 11 bases. V was pared by 3 bases and J by 4 bases, with 11 bases of the junction left unmatched. The CDR3 contains 17 residues. CDR1 and CDR2 (germline): MGHRA, YSYEKL. In nucleotides, the CDR3 is TGCGCCAGCAGCCAGGGATCCGGGAGACTAGCGGGATACGAGCAGTACTTC. This gives the protein CASSQGSGRLAGYEQYF.

The sample holds a few counts of this clonotype. V gene TRBV20-1 combines with J gene TRBJ1-5; 7 bases align to TRBD1. CDR1 and CDR2 (germline): DFQATT, SNEGSKA (reference sequence). This CDR3 spans 15 amino acids. V shed 5 bases, J shed 8 bases, and the junction held 15 bases outside the gene matches. The CDR3 sequence is CSASPGTDGYEPQHF. CDR3 nucleotide sequence: TGCAGTGCTTCGCCCGGGACAGATGGGTATGAGCCCCAGCATTTT.

The chain employs TRBV9 and TRBJ2-1; 11 nucleotides align to TRBD2. Trimming removed 1 base from V and 0 bases from J; junction bases left unmatched: 12. Germline V gene sequence: CDR1 SGDLS, CDR2 YYNGEE. This CDR3 region has 20 residues. The CDR3 sequence: CASSVPGTSGDISSYNEQFF. The CDR3 bases are TGTGCCAGCAGCGTACCGGGGACTAGCGGAGACATTAGCTCCTACAATGAGCAGTTCTTC.

This clonotype was detected ten times or more. The chain has TRBV7-9 and TRBJ2-2; 8 bases are a match to TRBD1. Germline-derived CDR1 and CDR2 are SEHNR and FQNEAQ (reference sequence). This CDR3 comprises 15 residues. With V trimmed by 5 bases and J by 3 bases, 5 bases remained unmatched. Here the CDR3 reads CASSPTGVDTGELFF. In DNA form, the CDR3 reads TGTGCCAGCAGCCCGACAGGGGTGGACACCGGGGAGCTGTTTTTT.

This clonotype occurred many times. The chain couples TRBV20-1 to TRBJ2-7, with TRBD1 identical over 7 bases. This CDR3 has 15 amino acids. Germline assignment: CDR1 DFQATT and CDR2 SNEGSKA (reference sequence). V was pared by 1 base and J by 3 bases, with 9 bases of the junction left unmatched. CDR3 in DNA: TGCAGTGCTAGAGTACCGGGACAGACCCTCTACGAGCAGTACTTC. Translated, it gives CSARVPGQTLYEQYF.